The 28 T cell receptor beta chains presented below share a single source sample, sequenced in a study of human T cells and chemical hapten exposure (dated by TCRdb to about 2021). The sample's time point, from its label and the paper: healthy volunteer bleed at 6 weeks. Total RNA was extracted from unfractionated whole blood collected in Tempus Blood RNA tubes. Receptors were amplified or captured by RACE. The sequencing machine was a NextSeq 500. TCRdb applied fastp at Q25 and MiXCR to the public reads, then kept only in-frame beta chains. Rows merge per CDR3 protein into single entries with the most common DNA and genes. In all, the sample holds about 77,000 distinct CDR3 sequences, and 8.6% of those were seen once. About 1.7% of the sample goes to the ten largest clones. The sample was whole blood. The receptors shown here come from a female donor in good health. Some clones in this sample may be carry-over from other donors' samples.

This clonotype was seen a handful of times. CDR3 sequence (DNA): TGTGCCACCAGCAAAGAGGCGACTTCCTACGAGCAGTACTTC. Amino acids: CATSKEATSYEQYF. The gene calls are TRBV15 and TRBJ2-7, with D unclear. Germline V gene lookup returns CDR1 LNHNV and CDR2 YYDKDF (reference sequence). Trimming removed 4 bases at V and 1 base at J, with 11 bases between. The CDR3 runs 14 residues.

This clonotype was seen many times. This chain links TRBV6-1 with TRBJ1-2; no clear D gene. The CDR3 length is 11 residues. Germline values: CDR1 MNHNS, CDR2 SASEGT. V was pared by 7 bases and J by 4 bases, with 7 bases between. CDR3: CASTAIYGYTF. CDR3 nucleotide sequence: TGTGCCAGCACGGCTATCTATGGCTACACCTTC.

This clonotype showed up many times. The gene calls are TRBV11-2 and TRBJ2-6, with 7 positions matching TRBD2. This CDR3 has 17 amino acids. Per germline, CDR1 SGHAT and CDR2 FQNNGV. The junction had 11 bases not matched to a gene; V was cut back by 7 bases and J by 2 bases. The CDR3 sequence is CASTLVGGTAGANVLTF. The DNA of the CDR3 is TGTGCCAGCACCCTAGTGGGGGGGACGGCTGGGGCCAACGTCCTGACTTTC.

V is TRBV30 and J is TRBJ1-6, with D uncertain. The ends were cut back, 4 bases at V and 7 bases at J, with 20 bases in the middle. Germline V gene data show CDR1 as GTSNPN and CDR2 as SVGIG (reference sequence). The length of the CDR3 is 16 residues. The CDR3, as DNA: TGTGCCTGGATCTTTAAGGGCGGTGGGAGAAATTCACCCCTCCACTTT. It yields the protein CAWIFKGGGRNSPLHF.

This clonotype was seen many times. This rearrangement joins TRBV28 to TRBJ1-1; TRBD1 is a possible D gene (6 bases). V was clipped by 5 bases and J by 1 base, with 14 bases between them. Looked up from germline, CDR1 is MDHEN and CDR2 is SYDVKM. The CDR3 consists of 15 residues. The CDR3 DNA sequence: TGTGCCAGCAGTCCGTGGACAGCCAGGAACACTGAAGCTTTCTTT. The encoded protein is CASSPWTARNTEAFF.

This clonotype has a count of ten or more. This chain connects TRBV5-1 to TRBJ2-5; 8 bases align to TRBD1. The J segment lost 4 bases and the V segment lost 2 bases, leaving 10 bases of the junction unmatched. The CDR3 loop spans 16 amino acids. The germline V gene encodes CDR1 SGHRS and CDR2 YFSETQ. CDR3 DNA sequence: TGCGCCAGCAGCTTATCCCCGGACAGGGCCTTAGAGACCCAGTACTTC. Amino acid sequence: CASSLSPDRALETQYF.

This clonotype has a count of ten or more. The chain couples TRBV28 to TRBJ1-6; TRBD1 is a possible D gene (5 bases). Germline V gene lookup returns CDR1 MDHEN and CDR2 SYDVKM. This CDR3 is built from 15 residues. The germline V and J ends were trimmed by 6 bases and 4 bases, with 13 bases remaining between them. The CDR3 region is CASRRGQAYNSPLHF. The CDR3 DNA reads TGTGCCAGCAGAAGGGGCCAGGCATATAATTCACCCCTCCACTTT.

The table lists this clonotype with many counts. The chain joins TRBV12-3 or TRBV12-4 to TRBJ2-3, with TRBD2 matching 9 bases. This CDR3 region has 14 residues. V lost 7 bases and J lost 6; bases outside the gene matches: 8. In nucleotides, the CDR3 is TGTGCCAGCACGGTCCGCGGGGGGGCCGATACGCAGTATTTT. Translation gives CASTVRGGADTQYF.

V and J are TRBV7-8 and TRBJ2-3; no clear D. CDR1 is SGHVS, CDR2 FQNEAQ, per germline. Between the trimmed V and J ends, which lost 1 base and 0 bases, there was a span of 8 bases. This CDR3 has 15 amino acids. The CDR3 reads CASSLGRSSTDTQYF. The CDR3 coding sequence is TGTGCCAGCAGCTTAGGTCGGTCTAGCACAGATACGCAGTATTTT. Drawing the rest from reference TRBV7-8 and TRBJ2-3, the complete variable domain is GAGVSQSPRYKVAKRGQDVALRCDPISGHVSLFWYQQALGQGPEFLTYFQNEAQLDKSGLPSDRFFAERPEGSVSTLKIQRTQQEDSAVYLCASSLGRSSTDTQYFGPGTRLTVL.

This clonotype showed up many times. The chain uses TRBV6-2 or TRBV6-3 and TRBJ1-5, with D perhaps TRBD1 (6 bases). The CDR3 contains 15 residues. Trimming stripped 2 bases from V and 5 bases from J, with 13 bases between. The V gene's germline CDR1 is MNHEY and CDR2 SVGEGT. CDR3 DNA sequence: TGTGCCAGCAGTTACGTGAGGGGGGATGATCAGCCCCAGCATTTT. Its protein is CASSYVRGDDQPQHF.

A few counts support this clonotype. The chain carries TRBV25-1 and TRBJ2-4, with D maybe TRBD1 (6 bases). This CDR3 spans 14 amino acids. Germline-derived CDR1 and CDR2 are MGHDK and SYGVNS. V shed 7 bases and J shed 6 bases, with 16 bases lying between them. DNA of the CDR3: TGTGCCAGCATGAAGACCGGGACAACAAACATTCAGTACTTC. Encoded protein: CASMKTGTTNIQYF.

This clonotype was recorded at least ten times. The chain combines TRBV20-1 with TRBJ1-2; D uncertain. Germline values: CDR1 DFQATT, CDR2 SNEGSKA (reference sequence). The CDR3 totals 13 residues. Between the trimmed V and J ends, which lost 1 base and 5 bases, there was a span of 11 bases. The CDR3 region is CSARVDQKYGYTF. Written as DNA, the CDR3 is TGCAGTGCTAGAGTAGACCAAAAGTATGGCTACACCTTC.

This clonotype was observed a single time. A much more abundant neighbour one base away suggests this may be a read error. V gene TRBV5-1 combines with J gene TRBJ2-3; D is uncertain. Trimming shortened V by 0 bases and J by 6 bases, and 11 bases separated the two germline ends. The CDR3 is made up of 14 amino acids. Germline values: CDR1 SGHRS, CDR2 YFSETQ. The CDR3 sequence: CASSLDTAPDTQYF. The CDR3 nucleotides are TGCGCCAGCAGCTTGGACACGGCCCCCGATACGCAGTATTTT.

This clonotype has a single count. The J gene is TRBJ2-3, the V gene TRBV3-1; D unresolved. Germline assignment: CDR1 LGHDT and CDR2 YNNKEL (reference sequence). This CDR3 has 14 amino acids. V shed 2 bases and J shed 0 bases, with 6 bases lying between them. The CDR3 DNA reads TGTGCCAGCAGCCAACTTTCGAGCACAGATACGCAGTATTTT. It translates to CASSQLSSTDTQYF.

This clonotype was detected ten times or more. This chain uses TRBV7-2 with TRBJ1-3, with D hard to call. The germline gives CDR1 SGHTA, CDR2 FQGNSA. V was clipped by 4 bases and J by 0 bases, with 13 bases between them. The CDR3 is 16 residues long. CDR3 sequence (DNA): TGTGCCAGCAGCTCCCGGACGGGATACTCTGGAAACACCATATATTTT. As protein: CASSSRTGYSGNTIYF.

This chain links TRBV6-8 with TRBJ1-2, with D possibly matching TRBD1 (6 bases). The V gene lost 7 bases and the J gene lost 4 bases, with 25 bases spanning the gap. CDR1 and CDR2 (germline): MNHGY, SAAAGT. This CDR3 is built from 17 residues. The CDR3 sequence is CASIPLELQGRSYGYTF. DNA for the CDR3: TGTGCCAGCATCCCGCTCGAGTTACAGGGTCGTAGCTATGGCTACACCTTC.

In this sample, this clonotype turned up a few times. V usage is TRBV5-1 and J usage is TRBJ2-2; maybe TRBD1 (5 bases). The CDR3 is 15 residues long. Germline loops: CDR1 SGHRS, CDR2 YFSETQ. V lost 3 bases and J 2 bases, leaving 11 bases between the germline ends. CDR3: CASSSTGTNTGELFF. The CDR3 DNA sequence: TGCGCCAGCAGCTCAACAGGAACTAACACCGGGGAGCTGTTTTTT.

This clonotype was counted a few times. This sequence joins TRBV6-6 and TRBJ2-1, with a possible D match to TRBD2 (7 bases). This CDR3 spans 14 amino acids. Trimming left V 6 bases short and J 4 bases short, with 13 bases between. Germline-derived CDR1 and CDR2 are MNHNY and SVGAGI (reference sequence). CDR3 protein: CASRTGGGYNEQFF. The CDR3 region has the DNA TGTGCCAGCAGAACGGGGGGCGGATACAATGAGCAGTTCTTC.

This clonotype occurred many times. The J gene is TRBJ1-3, the V gene TRBV12-3 or TRBV12-4, with no clear D. This CDR3 spans 16 amino acids. V dropped 3 bases and J dropped 4 bases, with 16 bases sitting between them. The CDR3 is CASSFRPTLQGNTIYF. CDR3 in DNA: TGTGCCAGCAGTTTTCGCCCGACCCTACAGGGAAACACCATATATTTT.

V usage is TRBV12-3 or TRBV12-4 and J usage is TRBJ2-6; 12 bases fit TRBD2. The CDR3 is 20 residues long. J gave up 2 bases and V 1 base, and 9 bases lay outside the gene matches. The CDR3, as DNA: TGTGCCAGCAGTTTAGTGGGGCTAGCGGGGGGGCGGACTGGGGCCAACGTCCTGACTTTC. Translation: CASSLVGLAGGRTGANVLTF.

V is TRBV6-5 and J is TRBJ1-2; D perhaps matches TRBD1 (5 bases). The CDR3 totals 14 residues. Trimming cost V 4 bases and J 5 bases, with 14 bases left between them. Germline-derived CDR1 and CDR2 are MNHEY and SVGAGI. DNA of the CDR3: TGTGCCAGCAGTTCGATTGGCAGGGTTTATGGCTACACCTTC. It codes for CASSSIGRVYGYTF.

This clonotype was seen repeatedly, ten times or more. The V call is TRBV6-1, the J call TRBJ1-1, with TRBD1 identical over 7 bases. V was clipped by 5 bases and J by 12 bases; unmatched bases: 9. The CDR3 totals 12 residues. Germline-derived CDR1 and CDR2 are MNHNS and SASEGT. The CDR3 bases are TGTGCCAGCAGTATAGGACAGGTTACTTCTTTCTTT. Translation: CASSIGQVTSFF.

Ten or more counts support this clonotype. The chain is built from TRBV2 and TRBJ2-7; D is uncertain. The CDR3 length is 14 residues. From germline, CDR1 is SNHLY and CDR2 FYNNEI. V lost 7 bases to trimming and J lost 1 base, with 14 bases between them. The CDR3 DNA sequence: TGTGCCAGCACCCTACCGGTCGGGTCCTACGAGCAGTACTTC. It yields the protein CASTLPVGSYEQYF.

The V and J genes are TRBV6-2 or TRBV6-3 and TRBJ2-1; D not resolved. CDR1 MNHEY and CDR2 SVGEGT come from the germline V gene. The CDR3 consists of 16 residues. V was trimmed by 6 bases and J by 0 bases, leaving 15 bases between them. CDR3 amino acids: CASSSLNLGSYNEQFF. CDR3 nucleotide sequence: TGTGCCAGCAGCTCTCTCAACTTAGGCTCCTACAATGAGCAGTTCTTC.

The rearrangement links TRBV5-1 to TRBJ1-3; no clear D gene. Germline CDR1 and CDR2: SGHRS and YFSETQ. This CDR3 contains 16 residues. V lost 4 bases to trimming and J lost 0 bases, with 14 bases between them. This chain's CDR3 is CASSPGVTASGNTIYF. CDR3 DNA: TGCGCCAGCAGCCCCGGAGTTACCGCCTCTGGAAACACCATATATTTT.

The V call is TRBV6-5, the J call TRBJ2-7; possible D gene TRBD2, 5 bases. Between the trimmed V and J ends, which lost 7 bases and 10 bases, there was a span of 14 bases. The germline gives CDR1 MNHEY, CDR2 SVGAGI. This CDR3 contains 11 residues. The CDR3 protein is CASTSGLFQYF. CDR3 DNA: TGTGCCAGCACTTCAGGACTTTTTCAGTACTTC.

This clonotype was seen a handful of times. The gene calls are TRBV20-1 and TRBJ2-7; 11 positions agree with TRBD2. Trimming took 0 bases from V and 4 from J; bases not matched to a gene: 2. Germline V gene lookup returns CDR1 DFQATT and CDR2 SNEGSKA (reference sequence). CDR3 length: 14 residues. The CDR3 loop reads CSARDGTSGYEQYF. The CDR3 bases are TGCAGTGCTAGAGACGGGACTAGCGGATACGAGCAGTACTTC.

The V call is TRBV7-9, the J call TRBJ1-6; D not certain. The CDR3 totals 13 residues. V was trimmed by 6 bases and J by 6 bases, leaving 9 bases between them. Germline V gives CDR1 SEHNR, CDR2 FQNEAQ (reference sequence). The CDR3 DNA follows: TGTGCCAGCAGACGCGGGGTTAATTCACCCCTCCACTTT. Amino acids: CASRRGVNSPLHF.